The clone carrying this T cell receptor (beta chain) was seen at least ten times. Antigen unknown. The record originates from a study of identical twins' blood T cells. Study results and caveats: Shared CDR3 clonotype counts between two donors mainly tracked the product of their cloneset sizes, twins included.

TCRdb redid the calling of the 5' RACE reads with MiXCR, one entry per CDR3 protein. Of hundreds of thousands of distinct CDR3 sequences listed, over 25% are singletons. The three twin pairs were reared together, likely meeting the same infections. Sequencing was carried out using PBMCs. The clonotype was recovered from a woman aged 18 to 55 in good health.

The CDR3 DNA reads TGTGCCAGCAGTGGGGCAAACACTAACTATGGCTACACCTTC. Amino acids: CASSGANTNYGYTF. The V gene is TRBV6-1, the J gene TRBJ1-2; D is unclear. The CDR3 loop spans 14 amino acids. Germline CDR1 is MNHNS and CDR2 is SASEGT. V shed 4 bases and J shed 0 bases, with 9 bases lying between them.